Shown below are 7 T cell receptor beta chains from a single sample sequenced in a study of blood T cells in healthy people across ages. Combining a sample-barcoded 5' primer with a J-beta primer mix, a second PCR ran for roughly 7 to 11 cycles. TCRdb analysed the 5' RACE reads with MiXCR anew, one entry per CDR3 protein. This table holds about 1.8 million distinct CDR3 sequences, around 48% found once. The sequenced sample consisted of blood. Receptors were obtained from a woman aged 40 to 50 in good health.

V usage is TRBV4-1 and J usage is TRBJ1-1; TRBD1 matches 10 bases. The germline V gene has CDR1 MGHRA and CDR2 YSYEKL. V lost 11 bases, J lost 4 bases, and 7 bases stayed unmatched. The CDR3 is made up of 13 amino acids. The DNA of the CDR3 is TGCGCCGTTGGGGGACAGGGGCTCACTGAAGCTTTCTTT. This encodes CAVGGQGLTEAFF.

This clonotype appeared many times. This clone may be a read error of a much larger clone one base away. CDR3 in DNA: TGTGCCAGCAGCCAAGGGGCACGAGGGAATGAGCAGTACTTC. As protein: CASSQGARGNEQYF. The chain carries TRBV4-2 and TRBJ2-7; the D gene is possibly TRBD2 (5 bases). Trimming left V 1 base short and J 7 bases short, with 14 bases between. CDR1 LGHNA and CDR2 YNFKEQ come from the germline V gene. The CDR3 covers 14 residues.

The chain couples TRBV7-2 to TRBJ2-1, with TRBD2 identical over 8 bases. In germline, CDR1 is SGHTA, CDR2 FQGNSA. The ends lost 1 base at V and 9 bases at J; junction bases unmatched: 2. This CDR3 has 13 amino acids. The CDR3 is CASSLDTSGEQFF. CDR3 nucleotides: TGTGCCAGCAGCTTAGATACTAGCGGTGAGCAGTTCTTC.

This clonotype occurred a few times. The chain couples TRBV13 to TRBJ2-7; D unresolved. Matching the DNA end better, TRBJ2-5 makes the J call doubtful. This CDR3 has 13 amino acids. Germline V gene lookup returns CDR1 PRHDT and CDR2 FYEKMQ (reference sequence). The CDR3 DNA sequence: TGTGCCAGCAGCCCCCAACAGACAGAGACCCAGTACTTC. Encoded protein: CASSPQQTETQYF.

The chain joins TRBV21-1 to TRBJ2-4; no DNA check was done on the table's D call, TRBD1. TRBV21-1 is assigned pseudogene status. The CDR3 sequence is 16 residues long. The CDR3 nucleotides are TGTGCCAGCAGCAAAGTGAGAGGGGTGGGCAAAAACATTCAGTACTTC. Amino acids: CASSKVRGVGKNIQYF.

This clonotype was found a few times. The chain carries TRBV2 and TRBJ2-3, with 14 bases that match TRBD2. The length of the CDR3 is 16 residues. The V segment lost 5 bases and the J segment 4 bases; nucleotides outside the gene matches: 5. Per germline, CDR1 SNHLY and CDR2 FYNNEI. CDR3 sequence reads: CASSPTSGGGPDTQYF. CDR3 bases: TGTGCCAGCAGTCCGACTAGCGGGGGGGGCCCAGATACGCAGTATTTT.

The V and J genes are TRBV20-1 and TRBJ2-3, with TRBD2 matching over 11 bases. In germline, CDR1 is DFQATT, CDR2 SNEGSKA (reference sequence). Germline trimming cut 5 bases from V and 10 bases from J; bases unmatched to any gene: 11. The CDR3 is 14 amino acids. The CDR3 DNA is TGCAGTGCTGCCGGGACTAGCGGCACATATGCGCAGTATTTT. Translated, it gives CSAAGTSGTYAQYF.